This T cell receptor beta chain was recorded in a study of T cells in Graves' hyperthyroidism and ophthalmopathy. Researchers amplified the TCR beta CDR3 regions from RNA transcripts. The HTBI primer set drove a first-round RT-PCR of the TCR CDR3. MiXCR, applied by TCRdb to the multiplex PCR reads, yields one record per CDR3 protein. The top ten clones hold 15% of a sample with about 350,000 distinct CDR3 sequences, 15% to 20% of them seen once. This receptor was obtained from a woman aged 40 to 55 with Graves' ophthalmopathy. Sequenced material: blood.

CDR3 nucleotides: TGTGCCAGTAGGACTAGCGGGATGGTTTCCTACGAGCAGTACTTC. It specifies CASRTSGMVSYEQYF. J is TRBJ2-7 and V is TRBV19; TRBD2 matches at 11 bases. The CDR3 loop spans 15 amino acids. Per germline, CDR1 LNHDA and CDR2 SQIVND (reference sequence). The ends lost 6 bases at V and 1 base at J; junction bases unmatched: 5. The full variable domain, its missing parts supplied by reference TRBV19 and TRBJ2-7, is DGGITQSPKYLFRKEGQNVTLSCEQNLNHDAMYWYRQDPGQGLRLIYYSQIVNDFQKGDIAEGYSVSREKKESFPLTVTSAQKNPTAFYLCASRTSGMVSYEQYFGPGTRLTVT.